These T cell receptor beta chains were read from a single sample in a study of T cell repertoires in cytomegalovirus infection. TCRdb ran MiXCR on the reads and lists one entry per CDR3 protein. The repertoire holds roughly 230,000 distinct CDR3 sequences, roughly 22% seen once, with around a sixth in the top ten. What was sequenced was CD8+ T cells from PBMCs. These receptors were obtained from a human donor in good health (CMV status not recorded). Some clones in this sample may be carry-over from other donors' samples. CDR3s include the opening cysteine and the closing phenylalanine or tryptophan. D genes are given only for firm matches. Clone size, where shown, is once, few, many, or a class for clones that have expanded.

clone size	V gene	J gene	D gene	CDR3 DNA	CDR3 protein
.	TRBV25-1	TRBJ1-6	.	TGTGCCAGCAGTGATGTTAACAGGGCACCAGATTCACCCCTCCACTTT	CASSDVNRAPDSPLHF
.	TRBV19	TRBJ2-3	.	TGTGCCAGTAGTATAGGCAGTGCGACAGATACGCAGTATTTT	CASSIGSATDTQYF
.	TRBV15	TRBJ2-5	.	TGTGCCACCAGCAGAGGCACCCAAGAGACCCAGTACTTC	CATSRGTQETQYF
once	TRBV7-8	TRBJ1-3	.	TGTGCCAGCAGCGCGAACAGGGTGAGCTCTGGAAACACCATATATTTT	CASSANRVSSGNTIYF
many	TRBV7-9	TRBJ2-2	.	TGTGCCAGCAGCTTAATCAGCACCGGGGAGCTGTTTTTT	CASSLISTGELFF
.	TRBV29-1	TRBJ2-1	.	TGCAGCGTTCCGACTGGAGATGAGCAGTTCTTC	CSVPTGDEQFF
many	TRBV7-8	TRBJ2-7	.	TGTGCCAGCAGCTTAGCCACCGGGACCATCTCCTACGAGCAGTACTTC	CASSLATGTISYEQYF
many	TRBV12-3/TRBV12-4	TRBJ1-1	.	TGTGCCAGCAGTTTTTTCGGAGGGAGGGGGAACACTGAAGCTTTCTTT	CASSFFGGRGNTEAFF
.	TRBV5-6	TRBJ1-3	.	TGTGCCAGCAGCTTTATGGGGTCCTCTGGAAACACCATATATTTT	CASSFMGSSGNTIYF
few	TRBV20-1	TRBJ2-1	.	TGCAGTGTCAGAATACTAGCACCCAATGAGCAGTTCTTC	CSVRILAPNEQFF
few	TRBV2	TRBJ1-6	.	TGTGCCAGCAGTGAAACGGGCCAGGACTATAATTCACCCCTCCACTTT	CASSETGQDYNSPLHF
.	TRBV6-1	TRBJ1-1	.	TGTGCCAGCAGGGACACGAAACGCCCCCCTCAAGGTGGTCCTGAAGCTTTCTTT	CASRDTKRPPQGGPEAFF
.	TRBV29-1	TRBJ2-7	.	TGCAGCTTCCGGGACCGTACCTCCTACGAGCAGTACTTC	CSFRDRTSYEQYF
.	TRBV7-2	TRBJ2-5	.	TGTGCCAGCAGCCCAGACAGAAACCAAGAGACCCAGCACTTC	CASSPDRNQETQHF
.	TRBV7-8	TRBJ1-3	.	TGTGCCAGCAGCTTATTTCGTGGGGACACCATATATTTT	CASSLFRGDTIYF
few	TRBV28	TRBJ2-2	.	TGTGCCACCTGGCACAGGGTCAGCACCGGGGAGCTGTTTTTT	CATWHRVSTGELFF
many	TRBV7-8	TRBJ2-7	.	TGTGCCAGCAGCCCCCCGGGGGCTTCGTACGAGCAGTACTTC	CASSPPGASYEQYF
many	TRBV4-1	TRBJ2-1	.	TGCGCCAGCAGCCACGATGCGGTCTCAGAGTACAATGAGCAGTTCTTC	CASSHDAVSEYNEQFF
few	TRBV5-1	TRBJ2-1	.	TGCGCCAGCAGCTTATGGGGTTATGAGCAGTTCTTC	CASSLWGYEQFF
few	TRBV7-2	TRBJ1-6	.	TGTGCCAGCAGCCCGTATGGGGTTTGGGGCCTCCACTTT	CASSPYGVWGLHF
.	TRBV20-1	TRBJ2-5	TRBD2	TGCAGTGCTAGTCTCCTAGCGGACCAAGAGACCCAGTACTTC	CSASLLADQETQYF
.	TRBV20-1	TRBJ2-7	.	TGCAGTGCTCAAACCGGGGCCTCAGCATACGAGCAGTACTTC	CSAQTGASAYEQYF
many	TRBV28	TRBJ2-7	.	TGTGCCACTCGGACTTCTGCCTCCTACGAGCAGTACTTC	CATRTSASYEQYF
.	TRBV20-1	TRBJ2-7	.	TGCAGTGCCCGGGACCTCGGCGAGCAGTACTTC	CSARDLGEQYF
.	TRBV28	TRBJ2-5	TRBD2	TGTGCCAGCAGTTCCAGACTAGCGGGGGAGGAAGAGACCCAGTACTTC	CASSSRLAGEEETQYF
.	TRBV20-1	TRBJ1-5	TRBD1	TGCAGTGCTAGAGATTGGGACAGGGTGGGGAGCAATCAGCCCCAGCATTTT	CSARDWDRVGSNQPQHF
few	TRBV28	TRBJ1-6	.	TGTGCCAGCAGCAGTCGGGGGGCATATTCACCCCTCCACTTT	CASSSRGAYSPLHF
many	TRBV7-2	TRBJ1-6	TRBD1	TGTGCCAGCAGCCCGACAGGGCCTAATTCACCCCTCCACTTT	CASSPTGPNSPLHF
few	TRBV6-1	TRBJ1-1	.	TGTGCCAGCAGCCCCGACAGCGCTGAAGCTTTCTTT	CASSPDSAEAFF
few	TRBV6-5	TRBJ2-3	.	TGTGCCAGCAGTTTCCGGGAAGGCGCGAGAGATACGCAGTATTTT	CASSFREGARDTQYF
few	TRBV7-9	TRBJ1-4	.	TGTGCCAGCAGCGTACCCGGGGCTACTAATGAAAAACTGTTTTTT	CASSVPGATNEKLFF
.	TRBV10-3	TRBJ1-1	.	TGTGCCATCGTGGACAGCATGAACACTGAAGCTTTCTTT	CAIVDSMNTEAFF
few	TRBV20-1	TRBJ2-7	TRBD2	TGCAGTGCTGCTAGCGGGCTCGACTACGAGCAGTACTTC	CSAASGLDYEQYF
few	TRBV6-2/TRBV6-3	TRBJ2-7	.	TGTGCCAGCAGTTACCAGTGGCAGCCTTACGAGCAGTACTTC	CASSYQWQPYEQYF
many	TRBV10-3	TRBJ1-1	TRBD1	TGTGCCATGACCGAGACAGGGCTGAACACTGAAGCTTTCTTT	CAMTETGLNTEAFF
few	TRBV12-3/TRBV12-4	TRBJ2-1	.	TGTGCCAGCAGTGCCCAGGGGATCGGTGAGCAGTTCTTC	CASSAQGIGEQFF
many	TRBV12-3/TRBV12-4	TRBJ2-3	.	TGTGCCAGCAGTTTCCCGGACTACACAGATACGCAGTATTTT	CASSFPDYTDTQYF
many	TRBV24-1	TRBJ1-1	.	TGTGCCACCAGTGATAGGTGGGGCACTGAAGCTTTCTTT	CATSDRWGTEAFF
.	TRBV25-1	TRBJ2-2	.	TGTGCCAGCAGTGAATGGGCCCCCGGTGGGAACACCGGGGAGCTGTTTTTT	CASSEWAPGGNTGELFF
.	TRBV20-1	TRBJ1-5	.	TGCAGTGCTAGAGAAGGTCCAGCCATAAGCAATCAGCCCCAGCATTTT	CSAREGPAISNQPQHF
.	TRBV6-6	TRBJ2-1	TRBD1	TGTGCCAGCAGTTACGCGTCCAAGGGGGCACCCAATGAGCAGTTCTTC	CASSYASKGAPNEQFF
few	TRBV29-1	TRBJ2-5	TRBD1	TGCAGCGTTGAAGGGGGACAGGATTGGGAGACCCAGTACTTC	CSVEGGQDWETQYF
few	TRBV11-2	TRBJ2-1	TRBD2	TGTGCCAGCAGCTTAGCCAGCGGGGGGGTCTACAATGAGCAGTTCTTC	CASSLASGGVYNEQFF
many	TRBV4-2	TRBJ2-1	TRBD2	TGTGCCAGCAGCCAAGAAATTGGTAGCGGGGGGGCCTCCTACAATGAGCAGTTCTTC	CASSQEIGSGGASYNEQFF
few	TRBV14	TRBJ1-1	.	TGTGCCAGCAGCCAAGTCGGGATGCTAGCTTTCTTT	CASSQVGMLAFF
few	TRBV6-5	TRBJ2-1	TRBD2	TGTGCCAGCAGTTACTCGAGCGGGGATTATGAGCAGTTCTTC	CASSYSSGDYEQFF
.	TRBV20-1	TRBJ1-2	.	TGCAGTGCTAGAGATGGGGTGGGGTACTATGGCTACACCTTC	CSARDGVGYYGYTF
.	TRBV10-3	TRBJ2-1	.	TGTGCCATCAGTGCAGACCAGTACAATGAGCAGTTCTTC	CAISADQYNEQFF
many	TRBV4-2	TRBJ1-1	.	TGTGCCAGCAGCCACCGCCGAGGGAGTGCTTTCTTT	CASSHRRGSAFF
.	TRBV7-9	TRBJ2-7	.	TGTGCCAGCAGCTTATTTGACGGTCCCTACGAGCAGTACTTC	CASSLFDGPYEQYF
.	TRBV29-1	TRBJ2-7	.	TGCAGCGTAACGTCAGAGTCCTCCTACGAGCAGTACTTC	CSVTSESSYEQYF